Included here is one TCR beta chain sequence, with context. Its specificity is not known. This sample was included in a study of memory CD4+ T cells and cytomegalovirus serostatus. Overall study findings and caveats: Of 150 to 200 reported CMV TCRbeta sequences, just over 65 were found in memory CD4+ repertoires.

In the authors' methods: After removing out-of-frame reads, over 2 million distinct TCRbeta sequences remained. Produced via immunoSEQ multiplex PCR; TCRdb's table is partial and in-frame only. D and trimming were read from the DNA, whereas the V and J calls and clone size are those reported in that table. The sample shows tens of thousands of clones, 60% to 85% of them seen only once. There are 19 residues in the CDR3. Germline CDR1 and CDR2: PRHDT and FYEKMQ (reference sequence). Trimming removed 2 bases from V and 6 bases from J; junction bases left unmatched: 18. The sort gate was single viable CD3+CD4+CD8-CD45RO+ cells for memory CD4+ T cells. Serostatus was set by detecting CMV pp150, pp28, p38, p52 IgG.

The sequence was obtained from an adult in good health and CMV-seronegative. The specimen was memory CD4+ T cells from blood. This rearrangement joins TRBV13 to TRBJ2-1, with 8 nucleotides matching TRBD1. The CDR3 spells CASSLLIRRGQGMGNEQFF. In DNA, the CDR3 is TGTGCCAGCAGCTTATTAATTCGTAGAGGACAGGGTATGGGCAATGAGCAGTTCTTC.